This T cell receptor (beta chain) is drawn from a study of pediatric ulcerative colitis. Broader study findings: No controls had the two rectal clonotypes shared by ulcerative colitis patients.

This clone was detected a few times. Its antigen is still unknown. Trimming cost V 1 base and J 0 bases, with 6 bases left between them. The CDR3 has 14 residues. Germline V CDR1 and CDR2: ENHRY, SYGVKD. The repertoire was sequenced with immunoSEQ multiplex PCR; TCRdb's copy has only in-frame clones and lacks some. Of approximately 32,000 clones listed, roughly four fifths are singletons. Input material: blood. The rearrangement joins TRBV10-3 to TRBJ1-1; no clear D. The sequence was collected from a boy between 10 and 17 years old with severe ulcerative colitis. CDR3 DNA: TGTGCCATCAGTGAGTACAGTTTGAACACTGAAGCTTTCTTT. Translated: CAISEYSLNTEAFF.